This passage covers 26 T cell receptor beta chains from one sample sequenced in a study of metastatic and nonmetastatic thyroid tumors. TCRdb re-called the PCR reads with MiXCR. The sample yields fewer than 30,000 clones, 15% to 20% seen once. All patients were untreated before thyroid surgery. The sample was blood. Receptors originate from a female donor with papillary thyroid cancer or a benign thyroid nodule (not recorded which). Some clones in this sample may be carry-over from other donors' samples.

This clone was detected many times. V and J are TRBV3-1 and TRBJ1-2, with 10 nucleotides matching TRBD1. Germline CDR1 reads LGHDT; CDR2 reads YNNKEL (reference sequence). The CDR3 has 15 amino acids. J was trimmed by 3 bases and V by 4 bases; bases with no gene match: 5. CDR3 in DNA: TGTGCCAGCAGCCGGACAGGGGGTACACACTATGGCTACACCTTC. Its translation is CASSRTGGTHYGYTF.

At least ten counts were recorded for this clone. The gene calls are TRBV7-2 and TRBJ2-5; D might be TRBD1 (5 bases). Between the trimmed V and J ends, which lost 5 bases and 1 base, there was a span of 8 bases. CDR1 and CDR2 from the germline V gene are SGHTA and FQGNSA. The CDR3 totals 13 residues. In DNA form, the CDR3 reads TGTGCCAGCAGCCCCAGGGCCCAAGAGACCCAGTACTTC. It translates to CASSPRAQETQYF.

This clone was seen many times. V and J are TRBV30 and TRBJ2-5; D unclear. V dropped 0 bases and J dropped 0 bases, with 8 bases sitting between them. The CDR3 sequence is 14 residues long. Germline V gene lookup returns CDR1 GTSNPN and CDR2 SVGIG (reference sequence). This chain's CDR3 is CAWSVGVYQETQYF. CDR3 coding DNA: TGTGCCTGGAGTGTTGGGGTGTACCAAGAGACCCAGTACTTC.

This clone was counted at least ten times. V gene TRBV30 combines with J gene TRBJ1-4; D ambiguous. V was pared by 0 bases and J by 2 bases, with 10 bases between. This CDR3 region has 15 residues. CDR1 is GTSNPN, CDR2 SVGIG, per germline (reference sequence). The CDR3 DNA follows: TGTGCCTGGAGTGTCGGGGTGGCGACTAATGAAAAACTGTTTTTT. Translating it yields CAWSVGVATNEKLFF. Based on the CDR3 plus reference TRBV30 and TRBJ1-4, the full variable domain is SQTIHQWPATLVQPVGSPLSLECTVEGTSNPNLYWYRQAAGRGLQLLFYSVGIGQISSEVPQNLSASRPQDRQFILSSKKLLLSDSGFYLCAWSVGVATNEKLFFGSGTQLSVL.

This clone has only a few counts. The chain has TRBV18 and TRBJ2-7; the D gene is possibly TRBD1 (6 bases). This CDR3 contains 14 residues. Germline V gives CDR1 KGHSH, CDR2 LQKENI. V was cut by 1 base and J by 5 bases, with 12 bases left in between. This chain's CDR3 is CASSPQTGNDEQYF. For the CDR3, the DNA is TGTGCCAGCTCACCACAAACAGGGAATGACGAGCAGTACTTC. The full variable domain, with the rest looked up from reference TRBV18 and TRBJ2-7, is NAGVMQNPRHLVRRRGQEARLRCSPMKGHSHVYWYRQLPEEGLKFMVYLQKENIIDESGMPKERFSAEFPKEGPSILRIQQVVRGDSAAYFCASSPQTGNDEQYFGPGTRLTVT.

This clone was seen ten or more times. The chain couples TRBV7-9 to TRBJ1-2, with D maybe TRBD1 (6 bases). The V end was cut by 5 bases, the J end by 6 bases, with 13 bases between. The V gene's germline CDR1 is SEHNR and CDR2 FQNEAQ (reference sequence). The CDR3 spans 13 residues. The CDR3 DNA is TGTGCCAGCAGCACTGGACAGCGGGATGGCTACACCTTC. It specifies CASSTGQRDGYTF.

The V call is TRBV6-1, the J call TRBJ2-7; the D gene is possibly TRBD1 (5 bases). This CDR3 is built from 12 residues. V was clipped by 8 bases and J by 0 bases, with 8 bases between them. Germline assignment: CDR1 MNHNS and CDR2 SASEGT. Written as DNA, the CDR3 is TGTGCCAGCCGACAGACCTCCTACGAGCAGTACTTC. It specifies CASRQTSYEQYF.

This clone was detected only once. The chain has TRBV2 and TRBJ2-3; 11 positions agree with TRBD2. Germline CDR1 is SNHLY and CDR2 is FYNNEI. V lost 6 bases and J lost 3; bases outside the gene matches: 8. This CDR3 has 16 residues. CDR3 DNA: TGTGCCAGCAGACTAGCGGGAGAGATAAGTACAGATACGCAGTATTTT. Protein sequence: CASRLAGEISTDTQYF.

Many counts were recorded for this clone. This chain connects TRBV20-1 to TRBJ2-4; unclear D gene. This CDR3 contains 16 residues. Germline CDR1 reads DFQATT; CDR2 reads SNEGSKA (reference sequence). V was pared by 5 bases and J by 1 base, with 18 bases between. The CDR3 nucleotides are TGCAGTGCTCTGAACCCGTGGGATATGGCCAAAAACATTCAGTACTTC. It codes for CSALNPWDMAKNIQYF.

There are many counts of this clone. The gene calls are TRBV3-1 and TRBJ2-1, with TRBD2 as a possible D gene (6 bases). Trimming left V 4 bases short and J 6 bases short, with 10 bases between. The CDR3 consists of 13 residues. Germline V lookup: CDR1 LGHDT, CDR2 YNNKEL (reference sequence). This CDR3 is CASSLGGSNEQFF. The CDR3 DNA sequence: TGTGCCAGCAGCCTCGGAGGGTCCAATGAGCAGTTCTTC.

This clone was counted a few times. V is TRBV20-1 and J is TRBJ1-1; possible D gene TRBD1, 6 bases. The V end was cut by 1 base, the J end by 5 bases, with 11 bases between. The CDR3 runs to 13 residues. Germline CDR1 and CDR2: DFQATT and SNEGSKA (reference sequence). In nucleotides, the CDR3 is TGCAGTGCTAGAGGTCCCCAGGGGACTGAAGCTTTCTTT. Translation gives CSARGPQGTEAFF.

In this sample, this clone turned up many times. The chain recombines TRBV19 with TRBJ1-5, with D perhaps matching TRBD1 (6 bases). The CDR3 extends over 15 amino acids. Trimming pared 6 bases from V and 6 bases from J, leaving 18 bases between. Germline V lookup: CDR1 LNHDA, CDR2 SQIVND (reference sequence). The CDR3: CASSPTGKSAQPQHF. The CDR3 DNA is TGTGCCAGTAGCCCTACAGGGAAATCTGCTCAGCCCCAGCATTTT.

This clone was picked up one time. This may stem from a read error, because a much larger clone lies one nucleotide away. The same CDR3 arises from other DNA sequences in this sample as well. This chain uses TRBV20-1 with TRBJ2-1, with D unresolved. The CDR3 extends over 17 amino acids. Deletions cut 5 bases from V and 0 bases from J, with 20 bases between. Germline V lookup: CDR1 DFQATT, CDR2 SNEGSKA (reference sequence). This CDR3 is CSAANRGGLSSYNEQFF. CDR3 nucleotide sequence: TGCAGTGCTGCTAATCGAGGCGGTTTAAGCTCCTACAATGAGCAGTTCTTC.

This clone has at least ten counts. Its ends do not fully match the called genes, so a read error is possible. The chain couples TRBV7-7 to TRBJ2-5; TRBD2 matches 14 bases. The CDR3 is 15 residues long. Germline CDR1 and CDR2: SSHAT and FNYEAQ (reference sequence). The CDR3 is CASSRGTSGGETQYF. The CDR3 DNA is TGTGCTAGCAGCCGGGGGACTAGCGGGGGAGAGACCCAGTACTTC.

The sample holds many counts of this clone. The rearrangement joins TRBV29-1 to TRBJ2-7; the D gene could be TRBD1 or TRBD2 (6 bases each). Germline loops: CDR1 SQVTM, CDR2 ANQGSEA. V was trimmed by 1 base and J by 3 bases, leaving 16 bases between them. This CDR3 has 15 amino acids. The CDR3 DNA follows: TGCAGCGTTGAAGGGGGGGCAGGGGCAAGCTACGAGCAGTACTTC. Translating gives CSVEGGAGASYEQYF.

Points on this clone: In the same sample, other DNA sequences code for this CDR3. This chain uses TRBV18 with TRBJ2-2; TRBD1 aligns across 7 bases. There are 16 residues in the CDR3. V lost 4 bases and J lost 3; bases outside the gene matches: 8. CDR1 is KGHSH and CDR2 is LQKENI in the germline V gene. The CDR3 DNA is TGTGCCAGCTCACTCCGGACAGGCGGTGACACCGGGGAGCTGTTTTTT. As protein: CASSLRTGGDTGELFF.

This clone has a count of ten or more. This rearrangement joins TRBV5-1 to TRBJ2-6; 8 bases align to TRBD2. Germline loops: CDR1 SGHRS, CDR2 YFSETQ. This CDR3 is built from 16 residues. V lost 3 bases to trimming and J lost 2 bases; unmatched junction nucleotides: 4. The CDR3 loop reads CASSSGLVPGANVLTF. DNA of the CDR3: TGCGCCAGCAGCTCGGGACTAGTCCCTGGGGCCAACGTCCTGACTTTC. The variable domain in full, completed from reference TRBV5-1 and TRBJ2-6, reads KAGVTQTPRYLIKTRGQQVTLSCSPISGHRSVSWYQQTPGQGLQFLFEYFSETQRNKGNFPGRFSGRQFSNSRSEMNVSTLELGDSALYLCASSSGLVPGANVLTFGAGSRLTVL.

This clone was observed at least ten times. The chain joins TRBV24-1 to TRBJ2-3, with 7 positions matching TRBD1. With V trimmed by 5 bases and J by 5 bases, 6 bases remained unmatched. Per the germline V gene, CDR1 is KGHDR and CDR2 is SFDVKD. This CDR3 has 14 amino acids. The CDR3 sequence: CATSAPTGKDTQYF. DNA for the CDR3: TGTGCCACCAGTGCCCCGACAGGGAAAGATACGCAGTATTTT.

This clone was counted a single time. The chain combines TRBV12-3 or TRBV12-4 with TRBJ2-2; 12 bases map to TRBD1. The CDR3 is 19 residues long. Trimming removed 2 bases from V and 5 bases from J; junction bases left unmatched: 12. This CDR3 is CASSLQCGTGGLYTGELFF. The CDR3 DNA reads as TGTGCCAGCAGTTTACAATGCGGGACAGGGGGCTTATATACCGGGGAGCTGTTTTTT.

There are a few counts of this clone. The rearrangement links TRBV28 to TRBJ2-7; 13 bases line up with TRBD2. V lost 3 bases to trimming and J lost 7 bases; unmatched junction nucleotides: 6. Germline V gene data show CDR1 as MDHEN and CDR2 as SYDVKM. The length of the CDR3 is 15 residues. Written as DNA, the CDR3 is TGTGCCAGCAGTTTCCGGACTAGCGGGAGCAAAGAGCAGTACTTC. Translating it yields CASSFRTSGSKEQYF.

This clone came up many times. The chain combines TRBV19 with TRBJ2-7, with D perhaps being TRBD1 or TRBD2 (5 bases each). Per germline, CDR1 LNHDA and CDR2 SQIVND (reference sequence). CDR3 length equals 15 residues. Trimming shortened V by 1 base and J by 7 bases, and 17 bases separated the two germline ends. The CDR3 nucleotides are TGTGCCAGTAGTATAGTCGGGACGGCTTCTAGAGAGCAGTACTTC. Its protein is CASSIVGTASREQYF.

This clone showed up just a few times. The chain is built from TRBV28 and TRBJ1-1; D is perhaps TRBD1 (5 bases). Germline assignment: CDR1 MDHEN and CDR2 SYDVKM. This CDR3 is 17 amino acids long. The V end was cut by 5 bases, the J end by 1 base, with 20 bases between. This chain's CDR3 is CASSPGLFSGSNTEAFF. Here the CDR3 DNA reads TGTGCCAGCAGTCCGGGGCTATTTTCGGGTTCGAACACTGAAGCTTTCTTT.

This clone was recorded many times. This chain uses TRBV20-1 with TRBJ1-6; possibly TRBD1 for D (6 bases). V lost 0 bases to trimming and J lost 11 bases, with 14 bases between them. The CDR3 has 14 residues. The germline V gene encodes CDR1 DFQATT and CDR2 SNEGSKA (reference sequence). The CDR3 region has the DNA TGCAGTGCTAGAGATCTAGGGGGACACACACCCCTCCACTTT. This codes for CSARDLGGHTPLHF.

In its sample, this clone was seen a few times. V and J are TRBV27 and TRBJ2-6, with 7 bases identical to TRBD2. Trimming removed 6 bases from V and 0 bases from J; junction bases left unmatched: 8. CDR1 and CDR2 from the germline V gene are MNHEY and SMNVEV (reference sequence). The CDR3 is made up of 17 amino acids. This CDR3 reads CASRPGLRYSGANVLTF. CDR3 in DNA: TGTGCCAGCAGGCCGGGACTAAGGTACTCTGGGGCCAACGTCCTGACTTTC. The full variable domain, rest sourced from reference TRBV27 and TRBJ2-6, is EAQVTQNPRYLITVTGKKLTVTCSQNMNHEYMSWYRQDPGLGLRQIYYSMNVEVTDKGDVPEGYKVSRKEKRNFPLILESPSPNQTSLYFCASRPGLRYSGANVLTFGAGSRLTVL.

This clone was counted only a few times. The chain joins TRBV12-3 or TRBV12-4 to TRBJ1-5, with 12 bases identical to TRBD1. The ends lost 5 bases at V and 6 bases at J; junction bases unmatched: 8. There are 16 residues in the CDR3. CDR3 protein: CASSRDRGRVVQPQHF. The CDR3 DNA reads TGTGCCAGCAGTCGGGACAGGGGGCGCGTCGTTCAGCCCCAGCATTTT.

This clone was counted at least ten times. The DNA of the CDR3 is TGTGCCAGTAGTAACGGCCGCTACAATCAGCCCCAGCATTTT. This codes for CASSNGRYNQPQHF. This chain joins TRBV19 and TRBJ1-5; D call uncertain. Germline CDR1 LNHDA, CDR2 SQIVND (reference sequence). The V end lost 4 bases, the J end lost 3 bases, and 10 bases lay between the germline ends. CDR3 length: 14 residues.